This TCR beta chain was sequenced in a study of blood T cell repertoires in COVID-19. On the study more broadly: The United States, Italy and Spain supplied acute and convalescent COVID-19 samples.

The repertoire was sequenced with immunoSEQ multiplex PCR; TCRdb's copy has only in-frame clones and lacks some. The table records about 100,000 clones, almost 80% of them present only once. This clone was recorded once. The CDR3 extends over 15 amino acids. J lost 0 bases, V lost 4 bases, and 3 bases had no gene match. Germline loops: CDR1 SGHTA, CDR2 FQGNSA. The source of this sequence is a woman in her 70s with acute or convalescent COVID-19. The sample taken for sequencing was peripheral blood. The rearrangement joins TRBV7-2 to TRBJ1-5; TRBD1 aligns across 7 bases. CDR3 protein: CASSSGTASNQPQHF. The CDR3 bases are TGTGCCAGCAGCTCCGGGACAGCTAGCAATCAGCCCCAGCATTTT. Full variable domain (rest looked up from reference TRBV7-2 and TRBJ1-5): GAGVSQSPSNKVTEKGKDVELRCDPISGHTALYWYRQSLGQGLEFLIYFQGNSAPDKSGLPSDRFSAERTGGSVSTLTIQRTQQEDSAVYLCASSSGTASNQPQHFGDGTRLSIL.